This T cell receptor beta chain appears in the sequencing data of a study of T-cell memory formation after mild COVID-19 (dated by TCRdb to about 2021). Regarding the research as a whole: Most TCR sequence clusters were specific to one of the two donors. In two donors, T-cell clones that expanded and contracted after mild COVID-19 were tracked by sequencing TCRalpha and TCRbeta repertoires over time. Two young, previously healthy adult volunteers made up the cohort, one male and one female.

PBMCs were isolated by Ficoll-Paque density gradient centrifugation. On this clonotype itself: This receptor's antigen is unknown. Per-nucleotide qualities are absent, and no much larger clonotype sits a single base away.

General conclusions and limits of the study: Contracting CD4+ clones were located mainly in the CM and EM memory subsets, whereas CD8+ clones were found to be enriched in EMRA. Some responding clones were found in pre-infection memory, which suggests that pre-existing cross-reactive memory T cells took part in the SARS-CoV-2 response. SARS-CoV-2 specificity was not confirmed for the second-wave clones peaking on day 37. The study included only two mild cases, and larger cohorts that include severe cases with pre-infection samples were judged to be necessary. From day 15 to 85, contracting clones showed balanced CD4/CD8 phenotypes, whereas a second wave of clones that expanded from day 15 to 37 leaned towards CD4+.

For CDR1 and CDR2, the germline V gene (reference sequence) lists DFQATT and SNEGSKA. The CDR3 contains 12 residues, cysteine and phenylalanine counted. The only DNA kept is the CDR3, 36 bases in frame from the first base. Trimming costs V 0 bases and J 3 bases, and their ends lie 6 bases apart. The sample was run on an Illumina NovaSeq 6000. Using 5'RACE with constant-segment primers, TCRalpha and TCRbeta cDNA libraries were constructed, with sample barcodes and unique molecular identifiers added in the process. RNA was extracted from every sample with Trizol reagent. Library amplification was performed in two PCR steps, and a second sample barcode and Illumina TruSeq adapters were introduced in the second step. Libraries were sequenced on an Illumina NovaSeq with 2 x 150 bp paired-end reads. On the study's bioinformatics: Demultiplexing of reads and collapsing into UMI-guided consensus sequences were performed with migec v1.2.7. With mixcr v2.1.11, UMI consensuses were aligned to TRA and TRB V and J templates and assembled into clonotypes. A clonotype was counted as expanded or contracted only when both edgeR and NoisET called the clonotype significant, with the noise models trained on biological replicates. edgeR calls used a false discovery rate-adjusted p below 0.01 and a log2 fold-change threshold of 1. As an exploratory analysis of dynamics, PCA with hierarchical clustering was applied to max-normalized trajectories of the 1000 most abundant clonotypes. Separately sequenced CD4+ and CD8+ repertoires were used to assign the CD4 or CD8 phenotype of responding clones. Using fastp at Q25 and MiXCR, TCRdb reprocessed the public reads and kept productive beta chains. Rows with a matching CDR3 protein are joined into one entry that keeps the most common DNA and genes. Clone size and V and J calls follow TCRdb, not the original study. For this sample there are fewer than 450,000 distinct CDR3 sequences; roughly 26% appear just once. The biggest ten clones account for 8.8% of the sample.

This TCR was sampled from an adult woman who had mild COVID-19 (a few samples of this study predate the infection). The sample titles of this study are shuffled in the database, so cell type and time point are left out; the donor was told from shared clones. The rearranged segments are TRBV20-1 and TRBJ2-7; the D gene cannot be named for sure. Sequenced material: PBMCs or a T cell subset sorted from them (not recorded which). The DNA reads as follows: TGCAGTGCTAGAGATTTGGGCTACGAGCAGTACTTC. Its protein reads: CSARDLGYEQYF.